This T cell receptor (delta chain) was captured in a study of gamma-delta chains in newborns, infants, children. Study background: Innate gammadelta T cells reportedly expand polyclonally right after birth, driven by microbial exposure, per the title.

By sample fraction, this clone is large. This same CDR3 is encoded by further DNA sequences in the sample. TCRdb called clones anew from the reads with CATT. The repertoire holds roughly 6,100 delta-chain clones, 2.6% seen once, with around 16% in the top ten. This sequence originates from a child who was a newborn, infant or young child, either healthy, febrile or measles-vaccinated (not recorded which). Material for sequencing was blood.

The CDR3 here is CACDTGGYRSWDTRQMFF. The CDR3 nucleotides read TGTGCCTGTGACACTGGGGGATACCGCTCCTGGGACACCCGACAGATGTTTTTC. The chain employs TRDV2 and TRDJ3, with 10 bases aligning to TRDD3. Trimming removed 1 base from V and 0 bases from J; junction bases left unmatched: 2. CDR1 is GEAIGNYY and CDR2 is EKD in the germline V gene. This CDR3 is 18 amino acids long.